This TCR beta chain derives from a study of blood T cell repertoires in COVID-19. As for the study in general: Sites across the United States, Italy and Spain contributed samples from acute and convalescent COVID-19.

Germline V gene data show CDR1 as MNHEY and CDR2 as SVGAGI. This CDR3 is built from 13 residues. Trimming took 6 bases from V and 3 from J, leaving 11 bases between them. This clone was observed once. Membership in each cohort depended on participant-reported clinical history. Among Cohort 3 donors, those recovered had two negative PCRs, clearance, or symptom resolution. In the original analysis: Reference gene primer amplification yielded estimated nucleated cell counts. The data were produced by immunoSEQ multiplex PCR, yet TCRdb's version contains in-frame clones alone and is incomplete. That table supplies the V and J calls and clone size; D and trimming were determined from the DNA. This table holds a few hundred thousand clones, 75% to 90% found once.

The chain employs TRBV6-5 and TRBJ1-2; D remains ambiguous. The sequence derives from a man younger than 35 who had recovered from COVID-19. Input material: PBMCs or T cells enriched from blood (not recorded which). CDR3 bases: TGTGCCAGCAGCTCGGGGTGGGACTATGGCTACACCTTC. It translates to CASSSGWDYGYTF.